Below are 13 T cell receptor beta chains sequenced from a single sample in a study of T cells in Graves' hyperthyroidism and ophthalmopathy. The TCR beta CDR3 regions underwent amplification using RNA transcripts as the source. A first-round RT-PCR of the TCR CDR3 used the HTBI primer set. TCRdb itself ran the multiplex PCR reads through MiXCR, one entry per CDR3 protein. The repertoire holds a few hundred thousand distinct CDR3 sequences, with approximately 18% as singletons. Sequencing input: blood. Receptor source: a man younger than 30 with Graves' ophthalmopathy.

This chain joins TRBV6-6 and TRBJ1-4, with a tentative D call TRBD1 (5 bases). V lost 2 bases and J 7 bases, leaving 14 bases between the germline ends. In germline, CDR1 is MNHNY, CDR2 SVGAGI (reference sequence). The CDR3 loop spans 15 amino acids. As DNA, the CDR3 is TGTGCCAGCAGTTACGATCAGGGTCGGGGTGAAAAACTGTTTTTT. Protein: CASSYDQGRGEKLFF.

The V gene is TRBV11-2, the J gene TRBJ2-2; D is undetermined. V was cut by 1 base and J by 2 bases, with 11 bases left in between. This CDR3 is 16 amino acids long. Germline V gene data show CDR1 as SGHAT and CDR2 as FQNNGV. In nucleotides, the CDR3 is TGTGCCAGCAGCTTAGGCGTTGCCAGAAACACCGGGGAGCTGTTTTTT. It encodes CASSLGVARNTGELFF. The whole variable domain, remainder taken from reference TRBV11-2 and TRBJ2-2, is EAGVAQSPRYKIIEKRQSVAFWCNPISGHATLYWYQQILGQGPKLLIQFQNNGVVDDSQLPKDRFSAERLKGVDSTLKIQPAKLEDSAVYLCASSLGVARNTGELFFGEGSRLTVL.

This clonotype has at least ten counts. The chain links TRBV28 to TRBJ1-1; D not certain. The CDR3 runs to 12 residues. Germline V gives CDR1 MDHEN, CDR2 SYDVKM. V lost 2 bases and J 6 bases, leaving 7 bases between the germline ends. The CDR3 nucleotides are TGTGCCAGCAGTTTACCTAGCGCTGAAGCTTTCTTT. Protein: CASSLPSAEAFF. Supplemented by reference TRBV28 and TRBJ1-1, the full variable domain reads DVKVTQSSRYLVKRTGEKVFLECVQDMDHENMFWYRQDPGLGLRLIYFSYDVKMKEKGDIPEGYSVSREKKERFSLILESASTNQTSMYLCASSLPSAEAFFGQGTRLTVV.

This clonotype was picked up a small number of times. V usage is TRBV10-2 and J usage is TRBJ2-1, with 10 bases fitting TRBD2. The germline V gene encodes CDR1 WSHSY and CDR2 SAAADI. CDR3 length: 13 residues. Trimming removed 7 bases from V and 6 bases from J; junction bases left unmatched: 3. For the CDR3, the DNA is TGCGCCAGCAAGCGGGGGGGCGCCAATGAGCAGTTCTTC. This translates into CASKRGGANEQFF.

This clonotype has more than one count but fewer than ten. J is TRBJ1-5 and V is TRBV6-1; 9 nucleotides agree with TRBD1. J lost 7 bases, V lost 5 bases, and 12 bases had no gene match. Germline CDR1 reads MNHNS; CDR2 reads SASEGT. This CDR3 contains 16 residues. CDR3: CASSSWTGVLGQPQHF. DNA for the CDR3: TGTGCCAGCAGTTCCTGGACAGGGGTGTTAGGGCAGCCCCAGCATTTT.

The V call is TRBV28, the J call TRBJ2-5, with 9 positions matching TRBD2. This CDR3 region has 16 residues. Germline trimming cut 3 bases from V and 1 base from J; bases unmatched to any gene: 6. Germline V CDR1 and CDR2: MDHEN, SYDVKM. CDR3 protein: CASSFGLAGVQETQYF. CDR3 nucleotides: TGTGCCAGCAGTTTTGGCTTAGCGGGGGTCCAAGAGACCCAGTACTTC.

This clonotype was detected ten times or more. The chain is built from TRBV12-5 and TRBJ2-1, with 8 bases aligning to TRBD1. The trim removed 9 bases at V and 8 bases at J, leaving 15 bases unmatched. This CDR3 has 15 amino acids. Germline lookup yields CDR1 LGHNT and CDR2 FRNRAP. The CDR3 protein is CASAVRTGSQDEQFF. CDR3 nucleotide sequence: TGTGCTAGCGCCGTTCGGACAGGGAGTCAGGATGAGCAGTTCTTC. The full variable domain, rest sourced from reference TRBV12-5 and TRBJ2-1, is DARVTQTPRHKVTEMGQEVTMRCQPILGHNTVFWYRQTMMQGLELLAYFRNRAPLDDSGMPKDRFSAEMPDATLATLKIQPSEPRDSAVYFCASAVRTGSQDEQFFGPGTRLTVL.

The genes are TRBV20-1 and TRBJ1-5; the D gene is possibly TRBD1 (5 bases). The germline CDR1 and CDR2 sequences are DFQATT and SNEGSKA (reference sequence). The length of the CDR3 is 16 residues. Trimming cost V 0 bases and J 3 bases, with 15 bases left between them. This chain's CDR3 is CSARDEGATFNQPQHF. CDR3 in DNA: TGCAGTGCTAGAGATGAAGGGGCCACCTTCAATCAGCCCCAGCATTTT.

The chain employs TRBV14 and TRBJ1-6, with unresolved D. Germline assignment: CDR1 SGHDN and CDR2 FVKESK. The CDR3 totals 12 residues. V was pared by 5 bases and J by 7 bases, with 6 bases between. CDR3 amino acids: CASSWTNSPLHF. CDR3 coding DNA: TGTGCCAGCAGCTGGACCAATTCACCCCTCCACTTT.

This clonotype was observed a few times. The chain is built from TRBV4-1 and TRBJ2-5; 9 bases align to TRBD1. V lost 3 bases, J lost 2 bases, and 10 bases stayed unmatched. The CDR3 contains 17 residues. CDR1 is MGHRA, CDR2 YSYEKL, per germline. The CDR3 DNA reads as TGCGCCAGCAGCCAGTCACCCGGGACAGGGCCTCAAGAGACCCAGTACTTC. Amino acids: CASSQSPGTGPQETQYF.

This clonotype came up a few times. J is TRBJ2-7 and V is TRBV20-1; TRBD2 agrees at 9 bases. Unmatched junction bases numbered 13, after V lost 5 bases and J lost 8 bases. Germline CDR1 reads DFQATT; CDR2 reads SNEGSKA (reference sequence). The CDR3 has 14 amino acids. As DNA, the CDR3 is TGCAGTGCTCCCCTAGCGGGGAGACCCCTCCAGCAGTACTTC. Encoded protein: CSAPLAGRPLQQYF.

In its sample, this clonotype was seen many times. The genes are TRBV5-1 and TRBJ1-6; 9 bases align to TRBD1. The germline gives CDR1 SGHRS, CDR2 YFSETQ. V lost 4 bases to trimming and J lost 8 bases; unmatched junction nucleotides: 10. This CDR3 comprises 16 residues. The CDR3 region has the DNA TGCGCCAGCAGCCTGCTAGGGACAGGGAGCGATTCACCCCTCCACTTT. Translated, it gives CASSLLGTGSDSPLHF.

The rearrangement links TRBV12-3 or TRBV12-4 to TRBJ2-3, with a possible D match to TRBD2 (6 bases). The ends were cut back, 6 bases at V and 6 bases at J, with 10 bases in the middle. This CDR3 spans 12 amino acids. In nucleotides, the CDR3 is TGTGCCAGCAGGGGACTTAGGGATACGCAGTATTTT. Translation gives CASRGLRDTQYF.